At least ten counts were recorded for the clone carrying this T cell receptor beta chain. Its cognate antigen is unknown. The TCR beta CDR3 regions underwent amplification using RNA transcripts as the source. When the TCR CDR3 underwent first-round RT-PCR, the HTBI primer set was used. TCRdb re-called the multiplex PCR reads through MiXCR, storing one row per CDR3 protein. The table shows about 740,000 distinct CDR3 sequences, with around 15% occurring only once. V was clipped by 1 base and J by 0 bases, with 15 bases between them. Germline V gene data show CDR1 as MNHEY and CDR2 as SMNVEV (reference sequence). This CDR3 is built from 18 residues. The data were taken from a study of T cells in Graves' hyperthyroidism and ophthalmopathy. Study-wide results and limits: Model predictions of ophthalmopathy came a median approximately 6 months before onset. Most expanded thyroid clonotypes above 0.001 also appeared in blood.

Specimen: blood. The sequence derives from a woman aged 18-29 years with Graves' hyperthyroidism. The chain links TRBV27 to TRBJ1-4; a possible D gene is TRBD1 (6 bases). The CDR3 DNA reads as TGTGCCAGCAGTTTATTGGGGACAACCGGTGCAACTAATGAAAAACTGTTTTTT. The encoded protein is CASSLLGTTGATNEKLFF.